The sample holds many counts of the clone carrying this T cell receptor (beta chain). The antigen remains undetermined. This sample is part of a study of T-cell memory formation after mild COVID-19. At the level of the study: TCR clusters were largely donor specific.

Study-wide findings and caveats: Later expanders leaned CD4+, whereas day 15 to 85 contracting clones were balanced CD4/CD8. The study detected some responding clones in pre-infection memory, suggesting cross-reactive memory joined.

Deletions cut 0 bases from V and 1 base from J, with 3 bases between. Germline values: CDR1 SGHTA, CDR2 FQGTGA. The CDR3 loop spans 13 amino acids. TCRdb reprocessed the 5' RACE reads via MiXCR and lists one record per CDR3 protein. The table includes approximately 480,000 distinct CDR3 sequences, 15% to 20% detected once. Source material: PBMCs or a T cell subset sorted from them (not recorded which). The V and J genes are TRBV7-3 and TRBJ1-1; unclear D gene. The receptor comes from an adult woman who had mild COVID-19 (a few samples of this study predate the infection). Cell type and time point are not known. CDR3 sequence (DNA): TGTGCCAGCAGCTTAACTAGGAACACTGAAGCTTTCTTT. It yields the protein CASSLTRNTEAFF.